Here is one T cell receptor beta chain with its context. This CDR3 is 16 amino acids long. CDR1 LGHNA and CDR2 YNFKEQ come from the germline V gene. Trimming removed 1 base at V and 1 base at J, with 14 bases between. These data originate in a study of shared clonotypes between healthy human individuals. The data were produced by immunoSEQ multiplex PCR, yet TCRdb's version contains in-frame clones alone and is incomplete. The sample records over 400,000 clones, about 72% being singletons. The chain couples TRBV4-2 to TRBJ2-7, with D tentatively TRBD2 (5 bases). The sample consisted of PBMCs. This TCR was sampled from a woman aged 40 to 50 in good health. Some clones in this sample may be carry-over from other donors' samples. Written as DNA, the CDR3 is TGTGCCAGCAGCCAAGTTCCCGAGCGGACGTCCTACGAGCAGTACTTC. Translation: CASSQVPERTSYEQYF.